These T cell receptor beta chains were read from a single sample in a study of cytomegalovirus exposure and HLA in healthy donors. Only in-frame clones appear in the TCRdb table, and some are missing; sequencing was by immunoSEQ multiplex PCR. The table shows about 200,000 clones, with under 70% occurring only once. Sequencing used PBMCs. These receptors all stem from a man in his forties in good health and CMV-seropositive. Each CDR3 is given with its conserved first and last residue. Each record gives: J gene, D gene, V gene, clone size, CDR3 protein, CDR3 DNA. A D gene is named only where the DNA matches it firmly. Clone sizes are given selectively: once, few, many, or a class where the clone is expanded.

J gene: TRBJ2-1
D gene: .
V gene: TRBV9
clone size: .
CDR3 protein: CASSVGGEGEQFF
CDR3 DNA: TGTGCCAGCAGCGTAGGCGGCGAGGGTGAGCAGTTCTTC

J gene: TRBJ1-2
D gene: .
V gene: TRBV5-6
clone size: .
CDR3 protein: CASSMDFNGYTF
CDR3 DNA: TGTGCCAGCAGCATGGACTTCAATGGCTACACCTTC

J gene: TRBJ2-7
D gene: TRBD1
V gene: TRBV25-1
clone size: once
CDR3 protein: CASSESRTGRYEQYF
CDR3 DNA: TGTGCCAGCAGTGAATCGAGGACAGGGCGCTACGAGCAGTACTTC

J gene: TRBJ2-5
D gene: TRBD1
V gene: TRBV7-7
clone size: .
CDR3 protein: CASKGTEETQYF
CDR3 DNA: TGTGCCAGCAAGGGGACAGAAGAGACCCAGTACTTC

J gene: TRBJ2-7
D gene: .
V gene: TRBV4-1
clone size: .
CDR3 protein: CASSRGILGSEQYF
CDR3 DNA: TGCGCCAGCAGCCGCGGGATCCTGGGGTCCGAGCAGTACTTC

J gene: TRBJ1-2
D gene: TRBD1
V gene: TRBV4-1
clone size: .
CDR3 protein: CASSQAGQVGYTF
CDR3 DNA: TGCGCCAGCAGCCAAGCCGGACAGGTGGGCTACACCTTC

J gene: TRBJ2-2
D gene: TRBD1
V gene: TRBV7-9
clone size: .
CDR3 protein: CASSSLGTGWDTGELFF
CDR3 DNA: TGTGCCAGCAGCTCCCTCGGGACAGGATGGGACACCGGGGAGCTGTTTTTT

J gene: TRBJ2-1
D gene: TRBD2
V gene: TRBV7-2
clone size: few
CDR3 protein: CASSFSTSGGPGNEQFF
CDR3 DNA: TGTGCCAGCAGCTTCTCGACTAGCGGGGGGCCTGGGAATGAGCAGTTCTTC

J gene: TRBJ1-6
D gene: TRBD1
V gene: TRBV6-5
clone size: .
CDR3 protein: CASSYEGQGSPLHF
CDR3 DNA: TGTGCCAGCAGTTACGAGGGACAGGGATCACCCCTCCACTTT

J gene: TRBJ2-5
D gene: TRBD2
V gene: TRBV5-4
clone size: .
CDR3 protein: CASSPSGSHQETQYF
CDR3 DNA: TGTGCCAGCAGCCCGAGCGGGAGTCACCAAGAGACCCAGTACTTC

J gene: TRBJ1-4
D gene: TRBD1
V gene: TRBV9
clone size: .
CDR3 protein: CASSAHQGATNEKLFF
CDR3 DNA: TGTGCCAGCAGCGCCCACCAGGGGGCAACTAATGAAAAACTGTTTTTT

J gene: TRBJ1-2
D gene: .
V gene: TRBV5-6
clone size: .
CDR3 protein: CASSPPPGGANYGYTF
CDR3 DNA: TGTGCCAGCAGCCCTCCCCCGGGGGGGGCTAACTATGGCTACACCTTC

J gene: TRBJ1-6
D gene: TRBD1
V gene: TRBV2
clone size: .
CDR3 protein: CASSPGQGNNSPLHF
CDR3 DNA: TGTGCCAGCAGTCCGGGACAGGGGAATAATTCACCCCTCCACTTT

J gene: TRBJ2-5
D gene: .
V gene: TRBV5-1
clone size: .
CDR3 protein: CASSLPPRGETQYF
CDR3 DNA: TGCGCCAGCAGCTTGCCACCAAGGGGAGAGACCCAGTACTTC

J gene: TRBJ2-7
D gene: .
V gene: TRBV13
clone size: .
CDR3 protein: CASSPTGEEGYEQYF
CDR3 DNA: TGTGCCAGCAGCCCCACAGGGGAGGAAGGCTACGAGCAGTACTTC

J gene: TRBJ1-5
D gene: .
V gene: TRBV6-5
clone size: .
CDR3 protein: CASSYSRADQPQHF
CDR3 DNA: TGTGCCAGCAGTTACTCTCGAGCGGATCAGCCCCAGCATTTT

J gene: TRBJ1-2
D gene: .
V gene: TRBV23-1
clone size: once
CDR3 protein: CASIVANYGYTF
CDR3 DNA: TGCGCCAGCATTGTCGCTAACTATGGCTACACCTTC

J gene: TRBJ2-7
D gene: .
V gene: TRBV10-2
clone size: few
CDR3 protein: CASSSGYEQYF
CDR3 DNA: TGCGCCAGCAGTTCAGGATACGAGCAGTACTTC

J gene: TRBJ2-7
D gene: .
V gene: TRBV7-9
clone size: .
CDR3 protein: CASSLDGGPYEQYF
CDR3 DNA: TGTGCCAGCAGCTTAGATGGTGGGCCCTACGAGCAGTACTTC

J gene: TRBJ2-5
D gene: .
V gene: TRBV25-1
clone size: .
CDR3 protein: CASSEGGTPYQETQYF
CDR3 DNA: TGTGCCAGCAGTGAAGGAGGGACCCCGTACCAAGAGACCCAGTACTTC

J gene: TRBJ1-5
D gene: TRBD1
V gene: TRBV18
clone size: .
CDR3 protein: CASSLTGGHQPQHF
CDR3 DNA: TGTGCCAGCTCACTTACAGGGGGCCATCAGCCCCAGCATTTT

J gene: TRBJ2-6
D gene: .
V gene: TRBV5-5
clone size: few
CDR3 protein: CASSLGPGVGANVLTF
CDR3 DNA: TGTGCCAGCAGCTTGGGCCCTGGAGTCGGGGCCAACGTCCTGACTTTC

J gene: TRBJ1-2
D gene: TRBD1
V gene: TRBV5-6
clone size: .
CDR3 protein: CASSLDEGAQGYTF
CDR3 DNA: TGCGCCAGCAGCTTGGATGAGGGGGCGCAGGGCTACACCTTC

J gene: TRBJ2-7
D gene: .
V gene: TRBV2
clone size: .
CDR3 protein: CASSVDYISEQYF
CDR3 DNA: TGTGCCAGCAGTGTGGACTATATCAGCGAGCAGTACTTC

J gene: TRBJ1-2
D gene: TRBD1
V gene: TRBV6-4
clone size: .
CDR3 protein: CASTLGQGANYGYTF
CDR3 DNA: TGTGCCAGCACTCTGGGACAGGGAGCTAACTATGGCTACACCTTC

J gene: TRBJ1-4
D gene: TRBD1
V gene: TRBV28
clone size: .
CDR3 protein: CASSLQGARAGELFF
CDR3 DNA: TGTGCCAGCTCCCTTCAGGGGGCCCGGGCGGGGGAACTGTTTTTT

J gene: TRBJ1-3
D gene: .
V gene: TRBV9
clone size: .
CDR3 protein: CASSLSGGSGNTIYF
CDR3 DNA: TGTGCCAGCAGCCTCTCGGGGGGCTCTGGAAACACCATATATTTT

J gene: TRBJ2-1
D gene: TRBD1
V gene: TRBV6-1
clone size: .
CDR3 protein: CASSALTGGTGNEQFF
CDR3 DNA: TGTGCCAGCAGTGCGCTGACAGGGGGCACGGGCAATGAGCAGTTCTTC

J gene: TRBJ2-2
D gene: .
V gene: TRBV29-1
clone size: once
CDR3 protein: CSVELASTRNTGELFF
CDR3 DNA: TGCAGCGTTGAACTAGCGTCAACGAGGAACACCGGGGAGCTGTTTTTT

J gene: TRBJ1-5
D gene: .
V gene: TRBV19
clone size: .
CDR3 protein: CASSVTGNSNQPQHF
CDR3 DNA: TGTGCCAGTAGTGTTACAGGAAATAGCAATCAGCCCCAGCATTTT

J gene: TRBJ2-5
D gene: .
V gene: TRBV5-4
clone size: .
CDR3 protein: CASSPGGVQETQYF
CDR3 DNA: TGTGCCAGCAGCCCCGGAGGGGTCCAAGAGACCCAGTACTTC

J gene: TRBJ2-1
D gene: .
V gene: TRBV5-1
clone size: .
CDR3 protein: CASSPLGVVNEQFF
CDR3 DNA: TGCGCCAGCAGTCCCTTGGGCGTAGTAAATGAGCAGTTCTTC

J gene: TRBJ1-5
D gene: .
V gene: TRBV5-5
clone size: .
CDR3 protein: CASSLTGQKDQPQHF
CDR3 DNA: TGTGCCAGCAGCTTAACAGGACAGAAAGATCAGCCCCAGCATTTT

J gene: TRBJ1-4
D gene: .
V gene: TRBV6-1
clone size: .
CDR3 protein: CASSEAVGGNEKLFF
CDR3 DNA: TGTGCCAGCAGTGAGGCGGTCGGCGGGAATGAAAAACTGTTTTTT

J gene: TRBJ2-5
D gene: TRBD2
V gene: TRBV4-1
clone size: .
CDR3 protein: CASSQDRTGGRETQYF
CDR3 DNA: TGCGCCAGCAGCCAAGATAGGACGGGGGGGAGAGAGACCCAGTACTTC

J gene: TRBJ1-2
D gene: TRBD1
V gene: TRBV6-1
clone size: few
CDR3 protein: CASSENRGRYGYTF
CDR3 DNA: TGTGCCAGCAGTGAAAATAGGGGGCGGTATGGCTACACCTTC

J gene: TRBJ1-6
D gene: .
V gene: TRBV27
clone size: .
CDR3 protein: CASSIGRGGSPLHF
CDR3 DNA: TGTGCCAGCAGTATAGGCAGGGGTGGTTCACCCCTCCACTTT

J gene: TRBJ2-6
D gene: TRBD1
V gene: TRBV4-1
clone size: .
CDR3 protein: CASSLLTGPGANVLTF
CDR3 DNA: TGCGCCAGCAGCCTATTGACAGGGCCAGGGGCCAACGTCCTGACTTTC

J gene: TRBJ1-1
D gene: .
V gene: TRBV29-1
clone size: .
CDR3 protein: CSVEGSTEAFF
CDR3 DNA: TGCAGCGTTGAAGGGAGCACTGAAGCTTTCTTT

J gene: TRBJ2-5
D gene: .
V gene: TRBV5-6
clone size: .
CDR3 protein: CASSLFLSETQYF
CDR3 DNA: TGTGCCAGCAGCTTGTTCCTTTCGGAGACCCAGTACTTC

J gene: TRBJ1-6
D gene: TRBD1
V gene: TRBV18
clone size: .
CDR3 protein: CASSRQQGADNSPLHF
CDR3 DNA: TGTGCCAGCTCACGCCAACAGGGGGCCGATAATTCACCCCTCCACTTT

J gene: TRBJ2-3
D gene: TRBD2
V gene: TRBV12-5
clone size: .
CDR3 protein: CASGPPLGGDSDTQYF
CDR3 DNA: TGTGCTAGTGGCCCCCCCCTGGGGGGGGACTCAGATACGCAGTATTTT

J gene: TRBJ1-1
D gene: TRBD1
V gene: TRBV6-5
clone size: .
CDR3 protein: CASSYSGQGEAFF
CDR3 DNA: TGTGCCAGCAGTTACTCGGGACAGGGTGAAGCTTTCTTT